This TCR beta chain is drawn from a study of beta chain features in type 1 diabetes. As for the study in general: The number of sorted cells examined across all samples was approximately 100 million.

Concerning this clone itself: Its antigen is as yet unknown.

V lost 4 bases, J lost 0 bases, and 15 bases lay in between. The germline CDR1 and CDR2 sequences are SQVTM and ANQGSEA. This CDR3 region has 15 residues. Findings and caveats of the study: Type 1 diabetes patients had TCRB CDR3s that were shorter (moderately but significantly so) in all four CD4+ subsets. Among patients, naive, central memory and Treg TCRB repertoires appeared more similar than among healthy donors. PCR might pick shorter templates more often, in the same way for patients and controls. Individuals with type 1 diabetes displayed fewer insertions and more deletions at VDJ junctions.

Sequenced material consisted of expressed TCRB transcripts (all of the isolated RNA was reverse transcribed). Some clones are missing from TCRdb's copy, which holds only in-frame ones; the method was immunoSEQ multiplex PCR. The table records about 180,000 clones, roughly 8% of them present only once. This TCR derives from a man between 18 and 29 years old with type 1 diabetes. Sequencing was done on a sample of central memory CD4+ T cells from blood. The chain couples TRBV29-1 to TRBJ1-1, with D possibly matching TRBD1 (6 bases). The CDR3 bases are TGCAGCGTTGCCCCTAGCACAGGGCTGAACACTGAAGCTTTCTTT. Translated: CSVAPSTGLNTEAFF.